The 23 T cell receptor beta chains in this list originate from one sample, sequenced in a study of blood T cell repertoires in COVID-19. TCRdb's table, derived via immunoSEQ multiplex PCR, lists solely in-frame clones and lacks some. The repertoire has tens of thousands of clones, 65% to 80% of them found once; the top ten carry around 20%. Sequencing used peripheral blood. These receptors were obtained from a human donor with active or convalescent COVID-19. The donor label of this sample is uncertain.

This chain connects TRBV7-3 to TRBJ2-3, with TRBD2 matching 11 bases. The CDR3 loop spans 18 amino acids. CDR1 SGHTA and CDR2 FQGTGA come from the germline V gene. Trimming cost V 2 bases and J 1 base; bases outside gene matches: 8. Written as DNA, the CDR3 is TGTGCCAGCAGCTTAGCTAGCGGGAGGATTGGCGGCACAGATACGCAGTATTTT. Translating it yields CASSLASGRIGGTDTQYF.

V is TRBV30 and J is TRBJ2-7, with TRBD2 matching over 9 bases. CDR3 length: 14 amino acids. V was clipped by 2 bases and J by 3 bases; unmatched bases: 5. CDR1 and CDR2 from the germline V gene are GTSNPN and SVGIG (reference sequence). The CDR3 reads CAWSRASGNYEQYF. In nucleotides, the CDR3 is TGTGCCTGGAGTAGGGCTAGCGGGAACTACGAGCAGTACTTC. Using reference TRBV30 and TRBJ2-7 for the parts outside the CDR3, the full variable domain is SQTIHQWPATLVQPVGSPLSLECTVEGTSNPNLYWYRQAAGRGLQLLFYSVGIGQISSEVPQNLSASRPQDRQFILSSKKLLLSDSGFYLCAWSRASGNYEQYFGPGTRLTVT.

The V and J genes are TRBV24-1 and TRBJ2-1, with 10 bases fitting TRBD1. CDR3 length equals 16 residues. Trimming took 4 bases from V and 7 from J; bases not matched to a gene: 9. Germline V gene sequence: CDR1 KGHDR, CDR2 SFDVKD. The CDR3 nucleotides read TGTGCCACCAGTGAACTGGACAGGGGGGGGCTAAATGAGCAGTTCTTC. The encoded protein is CATSELDRGGLNEQFF.

The V call is TRBV6-6, the J call TRBJ2-4; 8 nucleotides agree with TRBD1. V gave up 3 bases and J gave up 8 bases; unmatched junction bases: 3. Germline CDR1 is MNHNY and CDR2 is SVGAGI (reference sequence). This CDR3 spans 13 amino acids. In nucleotides, the CDR3 is TGTGCCAGCAGTTATTTGGGACAGGACATTCAGTACTTC. The encoded protein is CASSYLGQDIQYF.

V is TRBV19 and J is TRBJ2-1, with no clear D. Germline lookup yields CDR1 LNHDA and CDR2 SQIVND (reference sequence). CDR3 length equals 12 residues. V was pared by 4 bases and J by 11 bases, with 12 bases between. The CDR3 DNA sequence: TGTGCCAGTAGTAACACCTTGATGAAGCAGTTCTTC. It is translated as CASSNTLMKQFF. The whole variable domain, remainder taken from reference TRBV19 and TRBJ2-1, is DGGITQSPKYLFRKEGQNVTLSCEQNLNHDAMYWYRQDPGQGLRLIYYSQIVNDFQKGDIAEGYSVSREKKESFPLTVTSAQKNPTAFYLCASSNTLMKQFFGPGTRLTVL.

The chain employs TRBV4-2 and TRBJ2-1, with D possibly being TRBD1 (6 bases). This CDR3 comprises 14 residues. V lost 0 bases and J 5 bases, leaving 8 bases between the germline ends. Per germline, CDR1 LGHNA and CDR2 YNFKEQ. Here the CDR3 DNA reads TGTGCCAGCAGCCAAGATCCAGGGGACAATGAGCAGTTCTTC. It codes for CASSQDPGDNEQFF.

The rearrangement links TRBV23-1 to TRBJ2-5, with D tentatively TRBD1 (5 bases). TRBV23-1 qualifies as an ORF whose function is uncertain. Trimming stripped 6 bases from V and 5 bases from J, with 16 bases between. This CDR3 contains 14 residues. The chain's CDR3 is CASRQGQGNETQYF. CDR3 coding DNA: TGCGCCAGCAGACAAGGCCAGGGTAACGAGACCCAGTACTTC.

This clone was counted only a few times. J is TRBJ1-2 and V is TRBV5-1, with unresolved D. The CDR3 loop spans 14 amino acids. V was pared by 0 bases and J by 0 bases, with 6 bases between. Germline values: CDR1 SGHRS, CDR2 YFSETQ. CDR3 in DNA: TGCGCCAGCAGCTTGGGAACAGCTAACTATGGCTACACCTTC. Translating gives CASSLGTANYGYTF.

The table lists this clone with many counts. A much larger clone differs from this one at a single base, so this may be a read error. The chain links TRBV7-3 to TRBJ2-1, with TRBD1 matching over 11 bases. This CDR3 contains 15 residues. Germline CDR1 reads SGHTA; CDR2 reads FQGTGA. The V segment lost 4 bases and the J segment 7 bases; nucleotides outside the gene matches: 6. The CDR3 is CASSWGQGDGNEQFF. As DNA, the CDR3 is TGTGCCAGCAGCTGGGGACAGGGGGATGGGAATGAGCAGTTCTTC. Combining the CDR3 with reference TRBV7-3 and TRBJ2-1 gives the whole variable domain GAGVSQTPSNKVTEKGKYVELRCDPISGHTALYWYRQSLGQGPEFLIYFQGTGAADDSGLPNDRFFAVRPEGSVSTLKIQRTERGDSAVYLCASSWGQGDGNEQFFGPGTRLTVL.

V is TRBV9 and J is TRBJ2-1, with 8 bases fitting TRBD2. The CDR3 is 16 amino acids. V was clipped by 4 bases and J by 0 bases; unmatched bases: 6. Germline CDR1 and CDR2: SGDLS and YYNGEE. DNA of the CDR3: TGTGCCAGCAGCCCCCTGGCGGGAGGCTCCTACAATGAGCAGTTCTTC. Translating gives CASSPLAGGSYNEQFF. Full variable domain (remainder filled in from reference TRBV9 and TRBJ2-1): DSGVTQTPKHLITATGQRVTLRCSPRSGDLSVYWYQQSLDQGLQFLIQYYNGEERAKGNILERFSAQQFPDLHSELNLSSLELGDSALYFCASSPLAGGSYNEQFFGPGTRLTVL.

This chain connects TRBV11-2 to TRBJ2-1; D gene unclear. The CDR3 runs to 14 residues. Germline V lookup: CDR1 SGHAT, CDR2 FQNNGV. V dropped 5 bases and J dropped 7 bases, with 15 bases sitting between them. The chain's CDR3 is CASSHSPSRNEQFF. CDR3 sequence (DNA): TGTGCCAGCAGCCATAGCCCCTCTAGGAATGAGCAGTTCTTC.

CDR3 nucleotide sequence: TGTGCCAGCAGCCCAGGGGGGAATCAGCCCCAGCATTTT. This encodes CASSPGGNQPQHF. This sequence joins TRBV11-3 and TRBJ1-5; 7 positions match TRBD1. Germline V gene data show CDR1 as SGHNT and CDR2 as YENEEA. The junction had 2 bases not matched to a gene; V was cut back by 5 bases and J by 4 bases. The CDR3 length is 13 residues.

This clone appeared once. The rearrangement uses TRBV5-8 and TRBJ1-2; possibly TRBD1 for D (6 bases). CDR1 and CDR2 from the germline V gene are SGHTS and YDEGEE. This CDR3 is built from 14 residues. V was cut by 1 base and J by 4 bases, with 11 bases left in between. The CDR3 DNA is TGTGCCAGCAGCTTGAGACAGGACGGCTATGGCTACACCTTC. This encodes CASSLRQDGYGYTF.

The chain joins TRBV30 to TRBJ2-3, with 7 bases aligning to TRBD2. Germline values: CDR1 GTSNPN, CDR2 SVGIG (reference sequence). Trimming removed 6 bases from V and 5 bases from J; junction bases left unmatched: 8. The CDR3 extends over 13 amino acids. CDR3 protein: CACERDNKDTQYF. In DNA form, the CDR3 reads TGTGCCTGCGAGCGGGATAATAAAGATACGCAGTATTTT.

The gene calls are TRBV2 and TRBJ2-3; 10 bases match TRBD2. The J segment lost 13 bases and the V segment lost 7 bases, leaving 8 bases of the junction unmatched. The germline V gene has CDR1 SNHLY and CDR2 FYNNEI. This CDR3 is built from 12 residues. CDR3 nucleotide sequence: TGTGCCAGCAAATTTGGGGGGACTAGCGAGTATTTT. As protein: CASKFGGTSEYF.

This clone was seen a few times. V is TRBV30 and J is TRBJ2-7; a possible D gene is TRBD2 (6 bases). V shed 3 bases and J shed 3 bases, with 12 bases lying between them. The CDR3 extends over 13 amino acids. The germline gives CDR1 GTSNPN, CDR2 SVGIG (reference sequence). CDR3 coding DNA: TGTGCCTGGAGAATCGGGGGAGGCTACGAGCAGTACTTC. This sequence encodes CAWRIGGGYEQYF.

V and J are TRBV21-1 and TRBJ1-3; the D segment call TRBD1 is taken from the table without a DNA check. TRBV21-1 is noted as a pseudogene. The CDR3 has 16 amino acids. CDR3 sequence reads: CASKVGTGGVGNTIYF. The DNA for the CDR3 is TGTGCCAGCAAGGTCGGAACAGGTGGGGTTGGAAACACCATATATTTT.

This clone was found once. The V and J genes are TRBV4-2 and TRBJ1-5; D remains ambiguous. Germline V gives CDR1 LGHNA, CDR2 YNFKEQ. Between the trimmed V and J ends, which lost 1 base and 2 bases, there was a span of 15 bases. The CDR3 covers 17 residues. CDR3 in DNA: TGTGCCAGCAGCCAAGTGGCCCGTGAACGGGGCAATCAGCCCCAGCATTTT. Protein sequence: CASSQVARERGNQPQHF.

This clone occurred a few times. The chain recombines TRBV24-1 with TRBJ1-2; 7 nucleotides align to TRBD1. This CDR3 has 12 residues. After removal of 5 bases from V and 9 bases from J, the junction contained 5 bases not matched to a gene. Germline V CDR1 and CDR2: KGHDR, SFDVKD. CDR3 in amino acids: CATSAQGSRYTF. CDR3 in DNA: TGTGCCACCAGTGCACAGGGGTCCCGCTACACCTTC.

This rearrangement joins TRBV7-6 to TRBJ2-1; 7 nucleotides align to TRBD1. The CDR3 is 16 amino acids. The J segment lost 4 bases and the V segment lost 3 bases, leaving 9 bases of the junction unmatched. Per the germline V gene, CDR1 is SGHVS and CDR2 is FNYEAQ. For the CDR3, the DNA is TGTGCCAGCAGCTTGATACAGGGGACCTCGTACAATGAGCAGTTCTTC. The encoded protein is CASSLIQGTSYNEQFF.

V is TRBV3-1 (or the pseudogene TRBV3-2) and J is TRBJ1-6; possibly TRBD1 for D (5 bases). Germline-derived CDR1 and CDR2 are LGHDT and YNNKEL (reference sequence). The CDR3 length is 15 residues. Between the trimmed V and J ends, which lost 3 bases and 11 bases, there was a span of 17 bases. The CDR3 reads CASSHRGGGDTPLHF. Here the CDR3 DNA reads TGTGCCAGCAGCCACCGCGGGGGAGGGGATACACCCCTCCACTTT.

The chain employs TRBV27 and TRBJ1-4; TRBD1 might be the D (6 bases). The ends were cut back, 5 bases at V and 0 bases at J, with 19 bases in the middle. This CDR3 spans 18 amino acids. Germline V CDR1 and CDR2: MNHEY, SMNVEV (reference sequence). In nucleotides, the CDR3 is TGTGCCAGCAGTCCCCGATGGGTGACAGGATCAACTAATGAAAAACTGTTTTTT. Translation: CASSPRWVTGSTNEKLFF. Full variable domain (missing parts from reference TRBV27 and TRBJ1-4): EAQVTQNPRYLITVTGKKLTVTCSQNMNHEYMSWYRQDPGLGLRQIYYSMNVEVTDKGDVPEGYKVSRKEKRNFPLILESPSPNQTSLYFCASSPRWVTGSTNEKLFFGSGTQLSVL.

The gene calls are TRBV27 and TRBJ1-5; TRBD1 matches at 7 bases. This CDR3 is 17 amino acids long. Germline values: CDR1 MNHEY, CDR2 SMNVEV (reference sequence). V gave up 5 bases and J gave up 4 bases; unmatched junction bases: 14. CDR3 amino acids: CASSPSTGLISNQPQHF. CDR3 in DNA: TGTGCCAGCAGTCCTTCGACAGGGCTGATAAGTAATCAGCCCCAGCATTTT.